The 19 T cell receptor beta chains listed next were all sequenced from one sample in a study of blood T cell repertoires in COVID-19. This table comes from immunoSEQ multiplex PCR, and its TCRdb copy is limited to in-frame clones, with some not included. Found here are 310,000 or so clones, almost 90% of them singletons; the top ten hold roughly 10%. Sequencing input: peripheral blood. The receptors shown here come from a woman younger than 45 with COVID-19, enrolled during active disease.

V usage is TRBV3-1 (or the pseudogene TRBV3-2) and J usage is TRBJ2-3; D may be TRBD2 (5 bases). CDR1 is LGHDT, CDR2 YNNKEL, per germline (reference sequence). V lost 1 base to trimming and J lost 0 bases, with 14 bases between them. The CDR3 consists of 17 residues. This CDR3 is CASSQVISGISTDTQYF. The CDR3 DNA reads TGTGCCAGCAGCCAAGTTATTTCCGGGATCAGCACAGATACGCAGTATTTT.

This CDR3 reads CASSLPTSGGTDTQYF. The CDR3, as DNA: TGTGCCAGCAGCCTCCCGACTAGCGGGGGTACAGATACGCAGTATTTT. The chain uses TRBV6-2 or TRBV6-3 and TRBJ2-3, with 12 bases fitting TRBD2. Germline trimming cut 6 bases from V and 3 bases from J; bases unmatched to any gene: 7. The V gene's germline CDR1 is MNHEY and CDR2 SVGEGT. CDR3 length: 16 amino acids.

The chain is built from TRBV5-6 and TRBJ2-1, with D perhaps TRBD2 (6 bases). Deletions cut 4 bases from V and 6 bases from J, with 17 bases between. Germline CDR1 and CDR2: SGHDT and YYEEEE. This CDR3 is 15 amino acids long. CDR3 nucleotide sequence: TGTGCCAGCAGCCTTTTCTCGGGAGTCCGCAATGAGCAGTTCTTC. It is translated as CASSLFSGVRNEQFF.

The V and J genes are TRBV2 and TRBJ2-1; tentative D call: TRBD1 (5 bases). V was trimmed by 2 bases and J by 1 base, leaving 12 bases between them. The length of the CDR3 is 16 residues. Germline V CDR1 and CDR2: SNHLY, FYNNEI. The DNA for the CDR3 is TGTGCCAGCAGTGAACGGGCCAGGGTTTCCTACAATGAGCAGTTCTTC. Its translation: CASSERARVSYNEQFF.

CDR3 sequence (DNA): TGCGCCAGCAGCGAGGGAGGGCCGATAGACTACAATGAGCAGTTCTTC. Its translation is CASSEGGPIDYNEQFF. The chain carries TRBV4-1 and TRBJ2-1; TRBD2 matches 7 bases. The V gene end was trimmed by 5 bases and the J gene end by 3 bases; junction bases not matched to a gene: 10. CDR1 and CDR2 from the germline V gene are MGHRA and YSYEKL. This CDR3 region has 16 residues.

This clone turned up a few times. The genes are TRBV6-2 or TRBV6-3 and TRBJ2-7; D call uncertain. The CDR3 loop spans 14 amino acids. V lost 2 bases and J lost 1, with 9 bases in between. Germline values: CDR1 MNHEY, CDR2 SVGEGT. CDR3: CASSYRVPSYEQYF. The CDR3 region has the DNA TGTGCCAGCAGTTACCGAGTCCCTTCCTACGAGCAGTACTTC.

The chain combines TRBV7-9 with TRBJ2-5; 7 positions agree with TRBD1. Per the germline V gene, CDR1 is SEHNR and CDR2 is FQNEAQ (reference sequence). The CDR3 runs 13 residues. Trimming removed 6 bases from V and 3 bases from J; junction bases left unmatched: 4. As DNA, the CDR3 is TGTGCCAGCAGTCGTGGACAGGAAGAGACCCAGTACTTC. This translates into CASSRGQEETQYF. Based on the CDR3 plus reference TRBV7-9 and TRBJ2-5, the full variable domain is DTGVSQNPRHKITKRGQNVTFRCDPISEHNRLYWYRQTLGQGPEFLTYFQNEAQLEKSRLLSDRFSAERPKGSFSTLEIQRTEQGDSAMYLCASSRGQEETQYFGPGTRLLVL.

This clone appeared once. The chain joins TRBV7-2 to TRBJ1-2; 8 bases align to TRBD1. The germline V gene has CDR1 SGHTA and CDR2 FQGNSA. The CDR3 has 15 amino acids. After removal of 1 base from V and 3 bases from J, the junction contained 4 bases not matched to a gene. CDR3 coding DNA: TGTGCCAGCAGCTTAGGTCAGGGGGCGTACTATGGCTACACCTTC. Translation: CASSLGQGAYYGYTF.

The chain has TRBV27 and TRBJ1-3, with D uncertain. Trimming shortened V by 1 base and J by 0 bases, and 22 bases separated the two germline ends. The CDR3 runs to 20 residues. Germline V gives CDR1 MNHEY, CDR2 SMNVEV (reference sequence). CDR3 amino acids: CASSLWGPGVQQISGNTIYF. The CDR3 DNA follows: TGTGCCAGCAGTTTATGGGGTCCCGGGGTCCAGCAGATCTCTGGAAACACCATATATTTT.

This chain connects TRBV6-2 or TRBV6-3 to TRBJ2-7, with 7 bases matching TRBD2. Germline CDR1 reads MNHEY; CDR2 reads SVGEGT. The V segment lost 2 bases and the J segment 2 bases; nucleotides outside the gene matches: 0. This CDR3 has 13 amino acids. The CDR3 region is CASSYGRAYEQYF. The CDR3 bases are TGTGCCAGCAGTTACGGGAGGGCCTACGAGCAGTACTTC.

The CDR3 loop reads CAWSQARGTEAFF. In nucleotides, the CDR3 is TGTGCCTGGAGTCAAGCTAGGGGCACTGAAGCTTTCTTT. The chain is built from TRBV30 and TRBJ1-1; possible D gene TRBD1, 5 bases. Germline lookup yields CDR1 GTSNPN and CDR2 SVGIG (reference sequence). V was clipped by 2 bases and J by 4 bases, with 11 bases between them. The CDR3 covers 13 residues.

V and J are TRBV5-6 and TRBJ2-7; D possibly corresponds to TRBD1 (5 bases). Germline CDR1 and CDR2: SGHDT and YYEEEE. Trimming removed 1 base at V and 3 bases at J, with 8 bases between. The CDR3 contains 13 residues. CDR3 nucleotide sequence: TGTGCCAGCAGCTTGACAGGCCACTACGAGCAGTACTTC. Translation: CASSLTGHYEQYF.

This clone was picked up one time. This chain uses TRBV15 with TRBJ1-1; 9 positions match TRBD1. CDR3 size: 14 residues. V shed 7 bases and J 1 base; nucleotides not matched to a gene: 4. Per germline, CDR1 LNHNV and CDR2 YYDKDF (reference sequence). The CDR3 bases are TGTGCCACCATCCACAGGGGGCAGAACACTGAAGCTTTCTTT. This gives the protein CATIHRGQNTEAFF.

The CDR3 DNA sequence: TGTGCCAGCAGTAGAACTTGGACTAGCGGGGCGAACACCGGGGAGCTGTTTTTT. This sequence encodes CASSRTWTSGANTGELFF. V is TRBV2 and J is TRBJ2-2, with 12 bases aligning to TRBD2. Germline V lookup: CDR1 SNHLY, CDR2 FYNNEI. This CDR3 contains 18 residues. V gave up 5 bases and J gave up 0 bases; unmatched junction bases: 7.

This chain joins TRBV19 and TRBJ1-5, with 9 bases aligning to TRBD1. The CDR3 runs to 18 residues. Germline values: CDR1 LNHDA, CDR2 SQIVND (reference sequence). The J segment lost 0 bases and the V segment lost 3 bases, leaving 9 bases of the junction unmatched. Here the CDR3 DNA reads TGTGCCAGTAGTATCCTTGGACAGGGGAGGTATAGCAATCAGCCCCAGCATTTT. The encoded protein is CASSILGQGRYSNQPQHF.

The J gene is TRBJ1-1, the V gene TRBV10-3; TRBD1 aligns across 10 bases. The CDR3 is 13 amino acids. With V trimmed by 11 bases and J by 3 bases, 6 bases remained unmatched. Germline CDR1 reads ENHRY; CDR2 reads SYGVKD. Here the CDR3 DNA reads TGTGCCGCGCGGGACAGGGGAGACACTGAAGCTTTCTTT. Its protein product is CAARDRGDTEAFF.

J is TRBJ2-2 and V is TRBV2; the match to TRBD1 covers 8 bases. The junction had 2 bases not matched to a gene; V was cut back by 1 base and J by 1 base. Germline V lookup: CDR1 SNHLY, CDR2 FYNNEI. The CDR3 totals 16 residues. The CDR3 DNA is TGTGCCAGCAGTGAAGAGGGACAGGTGAACACCGGGGAGCTGTTTTTT. Protein product: CASSEEGQVNTGELFF.

CDR3 sequence: CASSPTGGEAFF. The DNA of the CDR3 is TGTGCCAGCAGCCCGACGGGGGGGGAAGCTTTCTTT. J is TRBJ1-1 and V is TRBV9; tentative D call: TRBD1 (5 bases). In germline, CDR1 is SGDLS, CDR2 YYNGEE. With 4 bases removed from V and 8 bases from J, the gap between germline ends came to 12 bases. The CDR3 totals 12 residues.

This chain uses TRBV9 with TRBJ1-5; TRBD1 might be the D (5 bases). Trimming stripped 0 bases from V and 5 bases from J, with 9 bases between. Germline V gene sequence: CDR1 SGDLS, CDR2 YYNGEE. CDR3 size: 14 residues. The CDR3 sequence: CASSVDQGHQPQHF. CDR3 DNA: TGTGCCAGCAGCGTAGACCAGGGTCATCAGCCCCAGCATTTT.